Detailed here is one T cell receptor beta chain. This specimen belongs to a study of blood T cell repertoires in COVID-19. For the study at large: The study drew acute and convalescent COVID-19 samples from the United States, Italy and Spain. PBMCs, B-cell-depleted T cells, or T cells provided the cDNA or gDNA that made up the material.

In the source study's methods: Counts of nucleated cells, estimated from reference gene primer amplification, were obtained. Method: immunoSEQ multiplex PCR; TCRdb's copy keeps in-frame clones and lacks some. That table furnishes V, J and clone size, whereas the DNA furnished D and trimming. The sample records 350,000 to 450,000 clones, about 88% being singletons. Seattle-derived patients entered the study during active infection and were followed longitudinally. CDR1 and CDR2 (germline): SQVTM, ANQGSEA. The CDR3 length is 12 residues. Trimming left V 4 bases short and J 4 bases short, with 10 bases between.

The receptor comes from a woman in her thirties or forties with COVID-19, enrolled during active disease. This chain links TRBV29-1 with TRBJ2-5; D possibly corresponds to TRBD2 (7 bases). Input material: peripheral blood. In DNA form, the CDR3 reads TGCAGCGTTGCGGGGGGCGGAGAGACCCAGTACTTC. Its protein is CSVAGGGETQYF.